The sequence of this T cell receptor beta chain was determined in a study of blood T cell repertoires in COVID-19. The overall study: Sites in the United States, Italy and Spain provided acute and convalescent COVID-19 samples.

Per the germline V gene, CDR1 is SGDLS and CDR2 is YYNGEE. Unmatched junction bases numbered 7, after V lost 4 bases and J lost 0 bases. The CDR3 runs to 16 residues. The data were produced by immunoSEQ multiplex PCR, yet TCRdb's version contains in-frame clones alone and is incomplete. The sample comprises 260,000 or so clones, 65% to 90% of which are singletons, and approximately 4.5% rests with the top ten. The rearrangement uses TRBV9 and TRBJ1-3, with 7 nucleotides matching TRBD1. Sequencing used peripheral blood. The TCR comes from a woman aged 70 to 79 with acute or convalescent COVID-19. The CDR3 DNA reads TGTGCCAGCAGCCCCCGACAGGGAGTCTCTGGAAACACCATATATTTT. It codes for CASSPRQGVSGNTIYF.